The rows below give T cell receptor beta chains drawn from one sample of a study of beta chain features in type 1 diabetes. The protocol was immunoSEQ multiplex PCR, while the TCRdb copy is restricted to in-frame clones and leaves out a portion. The table includes 300,000 to 400,000 clones, approximately 12% detected once. Sequenced input: naive CD4+ T cells from blood. The receptors were sampled from a woman between 18 and 30 years old with type 1 diabetes. Both conserved end residues are part of each CDR3. Fields, in order: D gene, V gene, J gene, clone size, CDR3 protein, CDR3 DNA. D genes are given only for firm matches. Expanded clones are given a class, and other clones once, few, many or no size at all.

>NA|TRBV30|TRBJ2-1|NA
CAWSVKRALNNEQFF
TGTGCCTGGAGTGTAAAGCGGGCGCTGAACAATGAGCAGTTCTTC
>NA|TRBV5-1|TRBJ1-1|NA
CASSLAAGVTEAFF
TGCGCCAGCAGCTTGGCGGCAGGGGTGACTGAAGCTTTCTTT
>NA|TRBV29-1|TRBJ2-3|NA
CSERGGTGDTQYF
TGCAGCGAGCGTGGGGGGACCGGGGATACGCAGTATTTT
>TRBD2|TRBV18|TRBJ2-7|few
CASSPPAGGYEQYF
TGTGCCAGCTCACCACCGGCCGGGGGGTACGAGCAGTACTTC
>NA|TRBV11-2|TRBJ2-1|NA
CASSQGLQGRNEQFF
TGTGCCAGCAGCCAGGGCTTACAGGGTCGCAATGAGCAGTTCTTC
>TRBD1|TRBV19|TRBJ1-2|NA
CASSYPGQGYGYTF
TGTGCCAGTAGTTATCCGGGACAGGGGTATGGCTACACCTTC
>NA|TRBV6-1|TRBJ1-1|NA
CASSDQGIVAFF
TGTGCCAGCAGTGACCAGGGGATCGTAGCTTTCTTT
>TRBD1|TRBV11-2|TRBJ2-3|few
CASRATTGGTQYF
TGTGCCAGCAGGGCAACGACAGGGGGTACGCAGTATTTT
>TRBD2|TRBV25-1|TRBJ2-1|few
CATTSSGLAVGEQFF
TGTGCCACCACCTCCTCGGGACTAGCGGTAGGGGAGCAGTTCTTC
>NA|TRBV5-1|TRBJ2-1|NA
CASSLGLLSYNEQFF
TGCGCCAGCAGCTTGGGTCTACTCTCCTACAATGAGCAGTTCTTC
>NA|TRBV4-1|TRBJ1-5|few
CASSQVGQGQSRPQHF
TGCGCCAGCAGCCAAGTTGGGCAGGGCCAATCGAGGCCCCAGCATTTT
>NA|TRBV28|TRBJ2-7|few
CASSLPNRVPREQYF
TGTGCCAGCAGTTTACCGAATAGAGTCCCGCGCGAGCAGTACTTC
>NA|TRBV6-6|TRBJ1-5|NA
CASSPPLWPQAPQHF
TGTGCCAGCAGCCCCCCTTTGTGGCCTCAGGCGCCCCAGCATTTT
>NA|TRBV7-9|TRBJ1-3|NA
CASSPLSSGNTIYF
TGTGCCAGCAGCCCCCTGAGCTCTGGAAACACCATATATTTT
>NA|TRBV4-2|TRBJ1-2|many
CASSQDGVSNYGYTF
TGTGCCAGCAGCCAAGACGGGGTATCCAACTATGGCTACACCTTC
>TRBD1|TRBV5-5|TRBJ1-4|NA
CASSLDRGSEKLFF
TGTGCCAGCAGCCTAGACAGGGGCAGTGAAAAACTGTTTTTT